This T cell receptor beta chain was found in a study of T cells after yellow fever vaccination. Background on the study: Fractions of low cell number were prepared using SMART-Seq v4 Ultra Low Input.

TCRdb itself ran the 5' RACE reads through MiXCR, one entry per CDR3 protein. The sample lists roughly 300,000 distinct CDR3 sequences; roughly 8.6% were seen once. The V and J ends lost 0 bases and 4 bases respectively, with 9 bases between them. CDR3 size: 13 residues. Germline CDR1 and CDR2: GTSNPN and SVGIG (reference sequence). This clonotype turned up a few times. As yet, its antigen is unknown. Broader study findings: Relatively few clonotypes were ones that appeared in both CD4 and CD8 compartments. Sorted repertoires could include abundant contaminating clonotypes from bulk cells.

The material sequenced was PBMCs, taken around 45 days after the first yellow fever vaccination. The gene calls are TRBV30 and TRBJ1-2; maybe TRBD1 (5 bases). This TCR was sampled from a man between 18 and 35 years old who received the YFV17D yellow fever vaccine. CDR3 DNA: TGTGCCTGGAGTGTACAGACAGTCTATGGCTACACCTTC. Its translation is CAWSVQTVYGYTF.